A selection of T cell receptor beta chains follows, all from one sample in a study of CD8 T cells in Susac syndrome. TCRdb independently ran MiXCR on the immunoSEQ multiplex PCR reads; one entry per CDR3 protein. The table lists approximately 180,000 distinct CDR3 sequences, more than 90% of them singletons. The sequencing input was CD4+ T cells from PBMCs. The receptor source for this set is a human donor with multiple sclerosis. Each CDR3 is given with its conserved first and last residue. A D gene is named only where the DNA matches it firmly. Clone size is shown for a subset of rows, as once, few, many or a class of expanded clone.

cdr3_length	clone_size	v_call	j_call	d_call	cdr3_aa	cdr3_nt
14	-	TRBV9	TRBJ2-1	TRBD1	CASSAGQGHNEQFF	TGTGCCAGCAGCGCCGGACAGGGCCACAATGAGCAGTTCTTC
13	-	TRBV29-1	TRBJ1-1	-	CSARTDLNTEAFF	TGCAGCGCCCGGACGGATCTGAACACTGAAGCTTTCTTT
14	-	TRBV6-2/TRBV6-3	TRBJ2-7	TRBD1	CASSYDRAGYEQYF	TGTGCCAGCAGTTACGACAGGGCAGGCTACGAGCAGTACTTC
14	-	TRBV9	TRBJ2-7	-	CASSVRLGGYEQYF	TGTGCCAGCAGCGTAAGACTAGGGGGCTACGAGCAGTACTTC
16	-	TRBV9	TRBJ2-1	TRBD2	CASSTGLAGAYNEQFF	TGTGCCAGCAGCACGGGACTAGCGGGGGCCTACAATGAGCAGTTCTTC
15	-	TRBV20-1	TRBJ1-1	TRBD1	CSARLFGTGNTEAFF	TGCAGTGCTAGACTTTTCGGGACAGGGAACACTGAAGCTTTCTTT
18	-	TRBV4-2	TRBJ2-7	-	CASSQDMQGRGAVNEQYF	TGTGCCAGCAGCCAAGATATGCAAGGACGAGGGGCTGTAAACGAGCAGTACTTC
13	-	TRBV6-5	TRBJ1-4	-	CASRRQAGRKLFF	TGTGCCAGCCGCCGACAGGCCGGTAGGAAACTGTTTTTT
17	-	TRBV15	TRBJ2-1	TRBD2	CATSRAPPAGVHNEQFF	TGTGCCACCAGCAGAGCCCCTCCTGCGGGAGTCCACAATGAGCAGTTCTTC
13	few	TRBV7-8	TRBJ2-7	-	CASSLRGPNEQYF	TGTGCCAGCAGCTTACGGGGCCCCAACGAGCAGTACTTC
15	-	TRBV20-1	TRBJ1-2	TRBD1	CSAPNRGQGSYGYTF	TGCAGTGCTCCCAACAGGGGACAGGGTAGCTATGGCTACACCTTC
14	-	TRBV9	TRBJ2-2	-	CASSMYRGGRELFF	TGTGCCAGCAGCATGTACAGGGGAGGCCGGGAGCTGTTTTTT
18	-	TRBV9	TRBJ2-5	TRBD2	CASSVGTLAGGPGETQYF	TGTGCCAGCAGCGTTGGGACCCTAGCGGGGGGGCCGGGGGAGACCCAGTACTTC
17	-	TRBV5-1	TRBJ2-7	TRBD2	CASSSGLAGGLRHEQYF	TGCGCCAGCAGCTCGGGACTAGCGGGGGGTCTCCGCCACGAGCAGTACTTC
14	-	TRBV19	TRBJ1-1	TRBD1	CASSTGTENTEAFF	TGTGCCAGTAGCACCGGGACAGAGAACACTGAAGCTTTCTTT
14	-	TRBV7-9	TRBJ2-7	TRBD1	CASSSDGQAYEQYF	TGTGCCAGCAGCTCGGACGGACAGGCCTACGAGCAGTACTTC
15	-	TRBV14	TRBJ1-1	-	CASSHGPGRGTEAFF	TGTGCCAGCAGCCATGGGCCCGGCAGGGGCACTGAAGCTTTCTTT
14	-	TRBV2	TRBJ2-5	-	CASNQGIRSETQYF	TGTGCCAGCAACCAGGGAATTCGGTCGGAGACCCAGTACTTC
16	-	TRBV20-1	TRBJ2-3	-	CSARNLLKDLTDTQYF	TGCAGTGCTAGAAATCTACTAAAAGATCTCACAGATACGCAGTATTTT
12	-	TRBV20-1	TRBJ1-2	TRBD1	CSAGTVSYGYTF	TGCAGTGCTGGGACAGTCTCCTATGGCTACACCTTC
15	-	TRBV18	TRBJ2-5	-	CASSPPPGAEGTQYF	TGTGCCAGCTCACCACCCCCCGGCGCCGAGGGGACCCAGTACTTC
13	-	TRBV12-3/TRBV12-4	TRBJ1-2	-	CASKLYADYGYTF	TGTGCCAGCAAGTTGTATGCGGACTATGGCTACACCTTC
14	once	TRBV12-3/TRBV12-4	TRBJ1-6	-	CASHPTGNNSPLHF	TGTGCCAGCCACCCAACAGGGAATAATTCACCCCTCCACTTT
14	once	TRBV30	TRBJ1-1	-	CAWSVARRNTEAFF	TGTGCCTGGAGTGTAGCCAGGAGGAACACTGAAGCTTTCTTT
14	-	TRBV5-4	TRBJ2-1	-	CASRSGYSYNEQFF	TGTGCCAGCAGGAGCGGATACTCCTACAATGAGCAGTTCTTC
13	-	TRBV11-2	TRBJ2-1	-	CASSLVGQNEQFF	TGTGCCAGCAGCTTAGTCGGACAAAATGAGCAGTTCTTC
14	-	TRBV30	TRBJ1-6	TRBD1	CAWSVGTANSPLHF	TGTGCCTGGAGTGTCGGGACAGCCAATTCACCCCTCCACTTT
17	-	TRBV7-8	TRBJ2-1	TRBD1	CASTPSYTGQDYNEQFF	TGTGCCAGCACCCCTTCCTACACGGGACAGGATTACAATGAGCAGTTCTTC
14	-	TRBV24-1	TRBJ1-4	TRBD1	CATSDPGQGEKLFF	TGTGCCACCAGTGACCCAGGACAGGGGGAAAAACTGTTTTTT
11	-	TRBV29-1	TRBJ2-1	-	CSVWTNNEQFF	TGCAGCGTATGGACAAACAATGAGCAGTTCTTC
16	-	TRBV7-2	TRBJ2-5	TRBD2	CASSTPGLAGGETQYF	TGTGCCAGCAGCACGCCTGGACTAGCGGGGGGGGAGACCCAGTACTTC
16	-	TRBV12-3/TRBV12-4	TRBJ1-1	-	CASSPLPQYTNTEAFF	TGTGCCAGCAGTCCCCTACCCCAGTATACGAACACTGAAGCTTTCTTT
13	once	TRBV10-3	TRBJ1-2	-	CAISVEGRNGYTF	TGTGCCATCAGTGTTGAGGGGCGCAATGGCTACACCTTC
15	-	TRBV9	TRBJ2-7	TRBD2	CASSLTSGGPYEQYF	TGTGCCAGCAGCTTGACTAGCGGCGGCCCCTACGAGCAGTACTTC
13	-	TRBV20-1	TRBJ2-2	-	CSARVGKTGELFF	TGCAGTGCTAGAGTGGGGAAAACCGGGGAGCTGTTTTTT
13	-	TRBV2	TRBJ1-2	TRBD1	CASSERDRVSYTF	TGTGCCAGCAGTGAGCGTGACAGGGTTAGCTACACCTTC
15	-	TRBV4-1	TRBJ1-2	TRBD1	CASSQPWEGARGYTF	TGCGCCAGCAGCCAACCCTGGGAGGGGGCAAGGGGCTACACCTTC
15	-	TRBV2	TRBJ2-7	-	CASRVTSSRFYEQYF	TGTGCCAGCAGGGTTACTAGTTCGAGGTTCTACGAGCAGTACTTC
17	-	TRBV30	TRBJ2-2	-	CAWTTSAGIRATGELFF	TGTGCCTGGACTACCAGCGCAGGCATACGAGCTACCGGGGAGCTGTTTTTT
12	-	TRBV24-1	TRBJ2-3	-	CATSQISDTQYF	TGTGCCACCAGTCAGATATCAGATACGCAGTATTTT
15	-	TRBV6-5	TRBJ2-6	-	CASSLMTVGANVLTF	TGTGCCAGCAGTTTAATGACAGTTGGGGCCAACGTCCTGACTTTC
14	-	TRBV7-2	TRBJ2-7	-	CASSLDSVSYEQYF	TGTGCCAGCAGCTTAGATTCGGTGAGCTACGAGCAGTACTTC
10	-	TRBV12-1	TRBJ1-2	-	CASSADGYTF	TGTGCCAGCAGTGCGGATGGCTACACCTTC
15	-	TRBV7-6	TRBJ1-4	-	CASSTLGSFNEKLFF	TGTGCCAGCAGCACCCTGGGGAGCTTTAATGAAAAACTGTTTTTT
14	-	TRBV29-1	TRBJ1-4	-	CSAWDGATNEKLFF	TGCAGCGCTTGGGACGGCGCAACTAATGAAAAACTGTTTTTT
13	-	TRBV6-2/TRBV6-3	TRBJ2-3	-	CASTRDGTDTQYF	TGTGCCAGCACCCGGGACGGCACAGATACGCAGTATTTT
14	-	TRBV6-2/TRBV6-3	TRBJ2-5	-	CASSNRRYQETQYF	TGTGCCAGCAGTAACCGACGGTACCAAGAGACCCAGTACTTC
16	-	TRBV4-2	TRBJ2-2	TRBD1	CASSQGPRQGSGELFF	TGTGCCAGCAGCCAGGGCCCGAGACAGGGGTCCGGGGAGCTGTTTTTT
14	-	TRBV30	TRBJ2-3	-	CAWNQGMSTDTQYF	TGTGCCTGGAACCAGGGGATGAGCACAGATACGCAGTATTTT
14	-	TRBV3-1	TRBJ2-7	TRBD2	CASSQESPAGEQYF	TGTGCCAGCAGCCAAGAGTCCCCAGCGGGGGAGCAGTACTTC
14	few	TRBV29-1	TRBJ2-1	TRBD1	CSVGDRVVFHEQFF	TGCAGCGTGGGGGACAGGGTCGTATTCCATGAGCAGTTCTTC
16	-	TRBV30	TRBJ1-1	TRBD1	CAWSVRNLHQGAEAFF	TGTGCCTGGAGTGTACGGAACCTCCACCAGGGGGCTGAAGCTTTCTTT
15	-	TRBV5-1	TRBJ1-6	-	CASSLSTGDNSPLHF	TGCGCCAGCAGCTTGTCCACAGGCGATAATTCACCCCTCCACTTT
16	-	TRBV5-8	TRBJ2-7	TRBD1	CASSLFRGTGGGEQYF	TGTGCCAGCAGCTTGTTCCGCGGGACAGGGGGCGGCGAGCAGTACTTC
16	-	TRBV3-1	TRBJ2-5	TRBD1	CASSRDPGTGGQTQYF	TGTGCCAGCAGCCGCGATCCCGGGACAGGGGGACAGACCCAGTACTTC
16	-	TRBV2	TRBJ2-7	TRBD1	CASSEALGTGTYEQYF	TGTGCCAGCAGTGAAGCCTTAGGGACAGGCACCTACGAGCAGTACTTC
12	-	TRBV2	TRBJ1-1	-	CASRGMNTEAFF	TGTGCCAGCAGGGGCATGAACACTGAAGCTTTCTTT
14	-	TRBV20-1	TRBJ1-6	-	CSAPQDSYNSPLHF	TGCAGTGCACCGCAGGACAGCTATAATTCACCCCTCCACTTT
17	-	TRBV7-9	TRBJ2-3	-	CASSPPKRQDNTDTQYF	TGTGCCAGCAGCCCACCCAAGAGGCAGGACAACACAGATACGCAGTATTTT
15	-	TRBV5-1	TRBJ2-3	-	CASSPGTPAGDTQYF	TGCGCCAGCAGCCCCGGGACTCCGGCGGGGGATACGCAGTATTTT